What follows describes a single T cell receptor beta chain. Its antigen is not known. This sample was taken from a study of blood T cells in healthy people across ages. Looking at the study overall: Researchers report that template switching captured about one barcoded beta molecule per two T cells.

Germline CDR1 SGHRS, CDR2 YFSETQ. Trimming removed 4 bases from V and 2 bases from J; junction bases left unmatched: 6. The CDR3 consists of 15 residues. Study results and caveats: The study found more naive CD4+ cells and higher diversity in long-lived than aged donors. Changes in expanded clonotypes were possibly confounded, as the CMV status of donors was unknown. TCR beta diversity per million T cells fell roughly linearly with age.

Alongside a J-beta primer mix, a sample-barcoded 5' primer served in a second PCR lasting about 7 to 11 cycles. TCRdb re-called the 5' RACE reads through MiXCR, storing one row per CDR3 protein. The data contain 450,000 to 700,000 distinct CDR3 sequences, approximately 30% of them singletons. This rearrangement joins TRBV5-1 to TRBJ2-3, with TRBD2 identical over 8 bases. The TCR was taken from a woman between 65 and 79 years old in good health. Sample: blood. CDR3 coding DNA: TGCGCCAGCAGCCCGGGGACTAGGACCACAGATACGCAGTATTTT. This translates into CASSPGTRTTDTQYF.